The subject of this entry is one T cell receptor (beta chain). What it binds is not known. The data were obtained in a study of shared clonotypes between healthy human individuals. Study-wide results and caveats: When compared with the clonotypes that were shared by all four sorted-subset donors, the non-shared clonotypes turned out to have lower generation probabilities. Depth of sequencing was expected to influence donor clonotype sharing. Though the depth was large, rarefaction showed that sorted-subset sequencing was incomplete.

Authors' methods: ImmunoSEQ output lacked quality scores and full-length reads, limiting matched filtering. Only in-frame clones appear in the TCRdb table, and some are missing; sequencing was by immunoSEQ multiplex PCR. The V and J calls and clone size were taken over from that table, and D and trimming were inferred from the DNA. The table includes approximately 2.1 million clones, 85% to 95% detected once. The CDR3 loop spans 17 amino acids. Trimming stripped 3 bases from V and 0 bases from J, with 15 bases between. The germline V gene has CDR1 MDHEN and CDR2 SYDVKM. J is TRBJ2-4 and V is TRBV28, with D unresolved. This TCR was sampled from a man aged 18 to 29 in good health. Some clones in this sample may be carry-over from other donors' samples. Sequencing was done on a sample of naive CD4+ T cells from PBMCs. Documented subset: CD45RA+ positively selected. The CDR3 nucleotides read TGTGCCAGCAGTTTCTCCACAGCCTTACTAGCCAAAAACATTCAGTACTTC. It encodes CASSFSTALLAKNIQYF.